This TCR beta chain was found in a study of T cell repertoires in cytomegalovirus infection (dated by TCRdb to 2018 to 2020). Concerning the study at large: Recently identified HLA-C-restricted CMV epitopes, whose presentation resists viral immunomodulation, were targeted by peptide stimulations together with well-studied HLA-B-restricted epitopes. The HLA type of each donor mattered for the analysis, because public TCR beta signatures pointed to carriage of CMV infection along with the matching HLA type. Beyond this particular receptor, the publication reports: Carriers of CMV infection plus the relevant HLA type were discriminated by the cumulative frequency of public TCR beta family members in the study cohort and in an independent roughly 400-donor cohort. In the ex vivo response, HLA-C-restricted CMV-specific TCR beta clonotypes were dominant, and in two of eight donors the single most frequent clonotype came from this HLA-C-restricted group.

The sample's treatment or condition, from its label and the paper: in vitro stimulation with specific CMV peptide epitopes to enrich CMV-specific T cells. This clonotype was detected once. There is no known antigen for this receptor. No much larger clonotype is one base removed from it; base qualities were not supplied. A single read makes a weak case. Sequencing was performed on an Illumina HiSeq 1500. The public reads were run again by TCRdb, first through fastp at Q25 and then through MiXCR, and only productive beta chains were kept. When rows share a CDR3 protein, they turn into one entry using the most common DNA and genes. This sample is represented by 310,000 or so distinct CDR3 sequences; 20% to 25% of them were singletons. Less than 15% of the sample is taken by the ten largest. V is pruned by 6 bases and J by 2 bases, leaving 3 bases of the junction without a gene match. From the cysteine through the phenylalanine, the CDR3 covers 15 amino acids. Only the CDR3 portion is preserved as DNA: 45 bases, with reading frame beginning at the first base.

The material sequenced was cultured PBMCs, taken from culture after CMV antigen stimulation. This TCR was sampled from a human donor in good health (CMV status not recorded). Some clones in this sample may be carry-over from other donors' samples. Recombination connected TRBV12-3 or TRBV12-4 to TRBJ2-1; TRBD1 aligns with 11 central bases. The CDR3: CASSRTGGAYNEQFF. The DNA reads TGTGCCAGCAGCCGGACAGGGGGCGCCTACAATGAGCAGTTCTTC.